This TCR beta chain stems from a study of hypomethylating agent response in myelodysplastic syndrome. This table comes from immunoSEQ multiplex PCR, and its TCRdb copy is limited to in-frame clones, with some not included. The sample yields around 5,500 clones, roughly 87% seen once. CDR1 is SGHTA and CDR2 is FQGNSA in the germline V gene. The CDR3 has 17 residues. V lost 1 base and J 3 bases, leaving 15 bases between the germline ends. The receptor comes from a human donor with myelodysplastic syndrome. The J gene is TRBJ2-2, the V gene TRBV7-2; D perhaps matches TRBD2 (7 bases). Sample: bone marrow, taken before or after starting hypomethylating agent treatment for myelodysplastic syndrome (not recorded which). This CDR3 is CASSLVGGPAHTGELFF. CDR3 in DNA: TGTGCCAGCAGCTTAGTGGGGGGGCCGGCCCACACCGGGGAGCTGTTTTTT.